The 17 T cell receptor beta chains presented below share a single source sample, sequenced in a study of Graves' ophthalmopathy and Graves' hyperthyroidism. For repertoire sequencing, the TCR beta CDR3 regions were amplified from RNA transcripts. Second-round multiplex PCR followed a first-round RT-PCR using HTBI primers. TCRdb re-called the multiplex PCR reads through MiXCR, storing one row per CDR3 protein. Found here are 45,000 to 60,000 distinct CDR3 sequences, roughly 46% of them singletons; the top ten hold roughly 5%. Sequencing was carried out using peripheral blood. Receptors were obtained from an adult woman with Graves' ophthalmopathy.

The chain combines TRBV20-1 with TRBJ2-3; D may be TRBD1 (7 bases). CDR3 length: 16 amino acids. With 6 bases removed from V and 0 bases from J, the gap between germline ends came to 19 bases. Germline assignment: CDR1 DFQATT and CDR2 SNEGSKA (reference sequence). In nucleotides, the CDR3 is TGCAGTGCCGCACTAACAGGGGCGGGGAGCACAGATACGCAGTATTTT. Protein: CSAALTGAGSTDTQYF.

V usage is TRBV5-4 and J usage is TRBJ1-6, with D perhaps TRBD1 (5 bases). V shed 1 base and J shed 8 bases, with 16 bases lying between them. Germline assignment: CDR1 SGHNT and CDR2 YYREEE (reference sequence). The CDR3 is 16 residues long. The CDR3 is CASSLSAGWNYSPLHF. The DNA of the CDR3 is TGTGCCAGCAGCTTGTCTGCAGGGTGGAATTATTCACCCCTCCACTTT.

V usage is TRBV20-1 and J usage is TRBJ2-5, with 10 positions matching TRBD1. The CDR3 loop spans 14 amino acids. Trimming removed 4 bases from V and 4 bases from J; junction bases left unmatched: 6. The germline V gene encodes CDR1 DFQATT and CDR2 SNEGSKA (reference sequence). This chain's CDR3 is CSAKDRGGLETQYF. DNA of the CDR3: TGCAGTGCTAAGGACAGGGGGGGTTTAGAGACCCAGTACTTC.

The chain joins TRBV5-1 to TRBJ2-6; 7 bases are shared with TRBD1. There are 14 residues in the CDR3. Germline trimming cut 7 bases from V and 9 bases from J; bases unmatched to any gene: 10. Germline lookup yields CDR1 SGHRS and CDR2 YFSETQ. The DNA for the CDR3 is TGCGCCAGCTCCACAGGGGAGAGGGTCAACGTCCTGACTTTC. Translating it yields CASSTGERVNVLTF. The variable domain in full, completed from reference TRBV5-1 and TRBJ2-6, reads KAGVTQTPRYLIKTRGQQVTLSCSPISGHRSVSWYQQTPGQGLQFLFEYFSETQRNKGNFPGRFSGRQFSNSRSEMNVSTLELGDSALYLCASSTGERVNVLTFGAGSRLTVL.

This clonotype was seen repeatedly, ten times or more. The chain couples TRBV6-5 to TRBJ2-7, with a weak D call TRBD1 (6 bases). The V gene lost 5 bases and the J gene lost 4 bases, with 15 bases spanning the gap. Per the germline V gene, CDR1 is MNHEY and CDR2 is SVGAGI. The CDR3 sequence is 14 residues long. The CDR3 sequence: CASSPRTVFYEQYF. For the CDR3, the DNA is TGTGCCAGCAGTCCCCGGACAGTCTTTTACGAGCAGTACTTC.

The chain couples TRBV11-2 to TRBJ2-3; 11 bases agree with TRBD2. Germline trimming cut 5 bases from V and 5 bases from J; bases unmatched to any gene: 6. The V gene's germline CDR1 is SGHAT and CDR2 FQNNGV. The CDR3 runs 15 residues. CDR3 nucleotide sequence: TGTGCCAGCAGCCGAATAGCGGGGGGGGGAGATACGCAGTATTTT. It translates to CASSRIAGGGDTQYF. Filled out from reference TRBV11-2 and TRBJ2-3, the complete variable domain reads EAGVAQSPRYKIIEKRQSVAFWCNPISGHATLYWYQQILGQGPKLLIQFQNNGVVDDSQLPKDRFSAERLKGVDSTLKIQPAKLEDSAVYLCASSRIAGGGDTQYFGPGTRLTVL.

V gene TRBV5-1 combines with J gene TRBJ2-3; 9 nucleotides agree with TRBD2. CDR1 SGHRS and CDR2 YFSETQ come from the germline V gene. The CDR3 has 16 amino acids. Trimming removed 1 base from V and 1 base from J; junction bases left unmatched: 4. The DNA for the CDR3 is TGCGCCAGCAGCTTGCTAGTAGCGGGAGGCACAGATACGCAGTATTTT. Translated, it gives CASSLLVAGGTDTQYF. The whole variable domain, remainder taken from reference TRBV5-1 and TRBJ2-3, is KAGVTQTPRYLIKTRGQQVTLSCSPISGHRSVSWYQQTPGQGLQFLFEYFSETQRNKGNFPGRFSGRQFSNSRSEMNVSTLELGDSALYLCASSLLVAGGTDTQYFGPGTRLTVL.

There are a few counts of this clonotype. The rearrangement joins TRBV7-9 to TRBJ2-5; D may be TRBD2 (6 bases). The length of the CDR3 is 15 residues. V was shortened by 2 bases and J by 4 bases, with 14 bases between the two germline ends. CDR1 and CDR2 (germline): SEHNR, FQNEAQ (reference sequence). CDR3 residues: CASSLPSVGGETQYF. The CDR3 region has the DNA TGTGCCAGCAGCTTACCAAGCGTGGGGGGAGAGACCCAGTACTTC.

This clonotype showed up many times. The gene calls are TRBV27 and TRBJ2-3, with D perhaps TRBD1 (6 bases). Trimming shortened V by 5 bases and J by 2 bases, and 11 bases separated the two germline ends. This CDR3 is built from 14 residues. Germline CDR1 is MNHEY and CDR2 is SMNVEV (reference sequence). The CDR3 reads CASSPGTITDTQYF. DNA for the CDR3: TGTGCCAGCAGTCCGGGGACAATCACAGATACGCAGTATTTT.

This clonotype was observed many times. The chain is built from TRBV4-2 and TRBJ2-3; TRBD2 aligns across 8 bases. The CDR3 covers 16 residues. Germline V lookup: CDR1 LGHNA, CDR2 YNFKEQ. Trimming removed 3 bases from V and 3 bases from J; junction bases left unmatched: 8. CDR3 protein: CASSQDKRERTDTQYF. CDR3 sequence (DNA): TGTGCCAGCAGCCAGGACAAGCGGGAGAGGACAGATACGCAGTATTTT.

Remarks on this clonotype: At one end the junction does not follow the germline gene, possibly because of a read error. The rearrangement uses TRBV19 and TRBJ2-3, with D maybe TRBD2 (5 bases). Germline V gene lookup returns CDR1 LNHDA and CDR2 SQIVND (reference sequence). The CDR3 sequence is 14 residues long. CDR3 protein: CASSTGISSDTQCF. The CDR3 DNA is TGTGCCAGTAGCACCGGGATTAGTTCAGATACGCAGTGTTTT.

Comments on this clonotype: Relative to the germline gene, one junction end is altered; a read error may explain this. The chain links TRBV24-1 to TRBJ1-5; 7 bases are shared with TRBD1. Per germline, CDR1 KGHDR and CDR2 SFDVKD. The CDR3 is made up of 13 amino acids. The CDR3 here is CTTRGSVNQPQHF. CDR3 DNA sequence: TGTACCACCAGGGGGTCTGTTAATCAGCCCCAGCATTTT.

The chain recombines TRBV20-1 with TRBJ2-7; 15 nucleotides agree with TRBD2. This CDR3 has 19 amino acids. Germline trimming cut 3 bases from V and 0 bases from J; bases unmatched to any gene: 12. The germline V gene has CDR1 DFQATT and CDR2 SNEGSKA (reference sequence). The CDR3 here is CSASLLGPGLAGGSYEQYF. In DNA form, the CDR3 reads TGCAGTGCTAGTTTGCTGGGACCGGGACTAGCGGGGGGCTCCTACGAGCAGTACTTC.

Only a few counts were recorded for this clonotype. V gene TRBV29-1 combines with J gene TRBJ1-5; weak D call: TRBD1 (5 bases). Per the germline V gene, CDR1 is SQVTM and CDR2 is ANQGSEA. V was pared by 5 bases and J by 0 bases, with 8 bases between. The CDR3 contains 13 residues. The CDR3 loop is CSVTTDSNQPQHF. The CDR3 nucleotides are TGCAGCGTTACGACAGATAGCAATCAGCCCCAGCATTTT. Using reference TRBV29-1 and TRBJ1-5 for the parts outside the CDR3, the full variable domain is SAVISQKPSRDICQRGTSLTIQCQVDSQVTMMFWYRQQPGQSLTLIATANQGSEATYESGFVIDKFPISRPNLTFSTLTVSNMSPEDSSIYLCSVTTDSNQPQHFGDGTRLSIL.

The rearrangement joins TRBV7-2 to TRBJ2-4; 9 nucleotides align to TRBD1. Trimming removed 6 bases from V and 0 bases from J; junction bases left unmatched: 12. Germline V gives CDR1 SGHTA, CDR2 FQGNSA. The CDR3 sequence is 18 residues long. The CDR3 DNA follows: TGTGCCAGCAGTTCCTCTTACAGGGGGCGGGGAGCCAAAAACATTCAGTACTTC. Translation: CASSSSYRGRGAKNIQYF.

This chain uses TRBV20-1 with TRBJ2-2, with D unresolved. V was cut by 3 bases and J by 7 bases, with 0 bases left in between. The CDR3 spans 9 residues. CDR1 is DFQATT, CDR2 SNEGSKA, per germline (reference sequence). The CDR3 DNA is TGCAGTGCTAGCGGGGAGCTGTTTTTT. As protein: CSASGELFF.

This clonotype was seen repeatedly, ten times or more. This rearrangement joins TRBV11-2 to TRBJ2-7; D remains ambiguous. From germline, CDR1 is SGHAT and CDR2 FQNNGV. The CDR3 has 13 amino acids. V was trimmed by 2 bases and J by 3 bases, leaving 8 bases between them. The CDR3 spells CASSLNQDYEQYF. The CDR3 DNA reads TGTGCCAGCAGCTTAAATCAGGACTACGAGCAGTACTTC.